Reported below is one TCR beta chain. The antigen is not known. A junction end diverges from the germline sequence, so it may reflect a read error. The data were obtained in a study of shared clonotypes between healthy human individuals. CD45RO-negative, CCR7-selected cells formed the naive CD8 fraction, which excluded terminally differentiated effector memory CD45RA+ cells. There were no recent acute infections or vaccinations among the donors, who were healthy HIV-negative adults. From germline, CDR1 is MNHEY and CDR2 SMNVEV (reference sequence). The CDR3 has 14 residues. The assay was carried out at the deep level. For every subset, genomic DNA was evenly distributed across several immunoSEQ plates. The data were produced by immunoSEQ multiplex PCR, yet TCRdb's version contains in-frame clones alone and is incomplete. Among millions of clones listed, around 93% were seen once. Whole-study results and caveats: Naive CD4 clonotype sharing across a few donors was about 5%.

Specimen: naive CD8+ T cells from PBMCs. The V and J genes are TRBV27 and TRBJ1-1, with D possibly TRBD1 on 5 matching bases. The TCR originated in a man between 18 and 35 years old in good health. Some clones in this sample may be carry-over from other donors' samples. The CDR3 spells CASSVSRAWTEAFF. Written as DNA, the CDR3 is TGTGCCAGCAGTGTATCCAGGGCCTGGACTGAAGCTTTCTTT.